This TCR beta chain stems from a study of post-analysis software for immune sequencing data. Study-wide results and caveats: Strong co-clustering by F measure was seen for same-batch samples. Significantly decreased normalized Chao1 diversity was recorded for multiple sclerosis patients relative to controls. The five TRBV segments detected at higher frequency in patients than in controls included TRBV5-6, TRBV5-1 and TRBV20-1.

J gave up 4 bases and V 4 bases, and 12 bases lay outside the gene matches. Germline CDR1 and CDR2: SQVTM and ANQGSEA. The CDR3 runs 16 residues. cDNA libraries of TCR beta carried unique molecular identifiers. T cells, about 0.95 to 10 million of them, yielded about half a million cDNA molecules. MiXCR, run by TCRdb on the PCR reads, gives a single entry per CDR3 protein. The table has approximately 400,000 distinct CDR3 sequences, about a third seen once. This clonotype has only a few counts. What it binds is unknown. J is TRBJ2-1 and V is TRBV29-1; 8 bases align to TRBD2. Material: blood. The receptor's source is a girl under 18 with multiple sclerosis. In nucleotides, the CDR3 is TGCAGCGTTGGTGTGGGGATAAGCGGGGGTTACAATGAGCAGTTCTTC. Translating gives CSVGVGISGGYNEQFF.